Below are 5 T cell receptor beta chains sequenced from a single sample in a study of blood T cell repertoires in COVID-19. Repertoires were generated with immunoSEQ multiplex PCR, while TCRdb's copy carries only in-frame clones and drops some. The sample contains more than 300,000 clones, about 89% of which appear only once. Sequencing was carried out using peripheral blood. The receptors originated from a woman between 50 and 59 years old with COVID-19, enrolled during active disease.

V gene TRBV19 combines with J gene TRBJ1-5; 8 bases map to TRBD1. The V gene end was trimmed by 5 bases and the J gene end by 5 bases; junction bases not matched to a gene: 8. This CDR3 is 15 amino acids long. The germline V gene encodes CDR1 LNHDA and CDR2 SQIVND (reference sequence). The CDR3 loop is CASSVGQAGYQPQHF. DNA for the CDR3: TGTGCCAGTAGTGTGGGACAGGCGGGTTATCAGCCCCAGCATTTT.

The V gene is TRBV6-5, the J gene TRBJ1-3; no firm D call. Germline values: CDR1 MNHEY, CDR2 SVGAGI. This CDR3 is 11 amino acids long. With 2 bases removed from V and 6 bases from J, the gap between germline ends came to 2 bases. The CDR3 protein is CASSYLNTIYF. The CDR3 DNA reads as TGTGCCAGCAGTTACCTAAACACCATATATTTT.

The rearrangement links TRBV30 to TRBJ1-5; a weak D match, TRBD1 (6 bases). V was cut by 3 bases and J by 4 bases, with 13 bases left in between. This CDR3 is 14 amino acids long. CDR1 is GTSNPN and CDR2 is SVGIG in the germline V gene (reference sequence). The DNA for the CDR3 is TGTGCCTGGAGCTGGAGCAGGGGTAATCAGCCCCAGCATTTT. It encodes CAWSWSRGNQPQHF.

V gene TRBV19 combines with J gene TRBJ1-4, with TRBD1 matching over 8 bases. The ends lost 3 bases at V and 4 bases at J; junction bases unmatched: 7. CDR3 length: 16 amino acids. Germline V gene lookup returns CDR1 LNHDA and CDR2 SQIVND (reference sequence). The CDR3 sequence is CASSINWGQVNEKLFF. CDR3 DNA: TGTGCCAGTAGTATCAATTGGGGACAGGTTAATGAAAAACTGTTTTTT. The full variable domain, with the rest looked up from reference TRBV19 and TRBJ1-4, is DGGITQSPKYLFRKEGQNVTLSCEQNLNHDAMYWYRQDPGQGLRLIYYSQIVNDFQKGDIAEGYSVSREKKESFPLTVTSAQKNPTAFYLCASSINWGQVNEKLFFGSGTQLSVL.

The rearrangement uses TRBV27 and TRBJ2-7; 10 positions match TRBD2. The CDR3 loop spans 16 amino acids. V was clipped by 9 bases and J by 0 bases; unmatched bases: 11. Germline lookup yields CDR1 MNHEY and CDR2 SMNVEV (reference sequence). The CDR3 DNA reads TGTGCCAGTTACAGCCTATCTAGCGGGAGCTCCTACGAGCAGTACTTC. This translates into CASYSLSSGSSYEQYF.